These 26 T cell receptor beta chains were sequenced from one sample in a study of OX40 agonist ivuxolimab in advanced cancers. TCRdb's table, derived via immunoSEQ multiplex PCR, lists solely in-frame clones and lacks some. The table shows roughly 50,000 clones, with roughly 86% occurring only once. Material: CD4+ or CD8+ T cells sorted from blood, obtained in a trial of the OX40 agonist ivuxolimab. These receptors came from an adult with an advanced solid tumor such as melanoma, head and neck, liver or kidney cancer.

The rearrangement uses TRBV27 and TRBJ2-7; 9 positions match TRBD2. V lost 4 bases, J lost 2 bases, and 6 bases stayed unmatched. Germline V gene data show CDR1 as MNHEY and CDR2 as SMNVEV (reference sequence). The CDR3 runs 15 residues. The CDR3 DNA sequence: TGTGCCAGCAGTTCCCGAGCGGGGGGACCCTACGAGCAGTACTTC. It encodes CASSSRAGGPYEQYF.

Details on this clone: At one end, the junction sequence differs from germline, possibly due to a read error. The chain recombines TRBV5-1 with TRBJ1-2; TRBD1 might be the D (6 bases). The CDR3 sequence is 14 residues long. CDR1 and CDR2 from the germline V gene are SGHRS and YFSETQ. The CDR3 loop reads CASSLGAGRYGYTF. In nucleotides, the CDR3 is TGCGCCAGCAGTTTGGGGGCAGGGAGATATGGCTACACCTTC.

CDR3 sequence reads: CASAQPGGQYNEQFF. Here the CDR3 DNA reads TGTGCCAGCGCCCAGCCAGGCGGACAGTACAATGAGCAGTTCTTC. This chain uses TRBV28 with TRBJ2-1, with D perhaps matching TRBD1 (6 bases). The CDR3 loop spans 15 amino acids. Germline loops: CDR1 MDHEN, CDR2 SYDVKM. V shed 8 bases and J shed 4 bases, with 18 bases lying between them.

The V call is TRBV27, the J call TRBJ2-7, with D perhaps TRBD1 (5 bases). The germline V gene encodes CDR1 MNHEY and CDR2 SMNVEV (reference sequence). Trimming took off 8 bases at V and 0 bases at J, with 20 bases between the two ends. CDR3 length: 16 amino acids. In DNA, the CDR3 is TGTGCCAGCGGATCCCAATGGGGCACCCGCTCCTACGAGCAGTACTTC. It yields the protein CASGSQWGTRSYEQYF.

The rearrangement links TRBV5-1 to TRBJ2-3; 13 bases align to TRBD2. V lost 1 base to trimming and J lost 0 bases; unmatched junction nucleotides: 8. This CDR3 region has 19 residues. CDR1 and CDR2 (germline): SGHRS, YFSETQ. The CDR3 is CASSLSTSGGAPSTDTQYF. CDR3 sequence (DNA): TGCGCCAGCAGCTTGTCTACTAGCGGGGGGGCTCCTAGCACAGATACGCAGTATTTT.

This chain joins TRBV5-8 and TRBJ1-6, with a tentative D call TRBD1 (5 bases). Trimming cost V 4 bases and J 5 bases, with 13 bases left between them. Germline CDR1 SGHTS, CDR2 YDEGEE. This CDR3 is built from 15 residues. Here the CDR3 DNA reads TGTGCCAGCAGCGGTCCGGGACGGAATAATTCACCCCTCCACTTT. The encoded protein is CASSGPGRNNSPLHF.

This sequence joins TRBV5-1 and TRBJ1-1, with 7 bases identical to TRBD1. The ends lost 4 bases at V and 7 bases at J; junction bases unmatched: 4. CDR3 length: 12 residues. CDR1 is SGHRS and CDR2 is YFSETQ in the germline V gene. The CDR3 nucleotides are TGCGCCAGCAGCGGGGACAGCTATGAAGCTTTCTTT. Translating gives CASSGDSYEAFF.

In its sample, this clone was seen once. V gene TRBV19 combines with J gene TRBJ1-5, with D perhaps TRBD1 (6 bases). The CDR3 totals 17 residues. V was cut by 2 bases and J by 3 bases, with 17 bases left in between. CDR1 LNHDA and CDR2 SQIVND come from the germline V gene (reference sequence). DNA of the CDR3: TGTGCCAGTAGTATACTCTCCCGGGGGCGATCCAATCAGCCCCAGCATTTT. Translation: CASSILSRGRSNQPQHF.

This chain uses TRBV7-2 with TRBJ2-5, with 9 bases aligning to TRBD1. The J call may not be correct, given that the DNA end is closer to TRBJ2-7. Germline V CDR1 and CDR2: SGHTA, FQGNSA. CDR3 size: 14 residues. In DNA form, the CDR3 reads TGTGCCAGCAGCCGACAGGGGGAGACCTACGAGCAGTACTTC. Amino acid sequence: CASSRQGETYEQYF.

This chain connects TRBV18 to TRBJ2-7, with D perhaps being TRBD1 or TRBD2 (5 bases each). CDR3 length: 16 amino acids. Germline CDR1 KGHSH, CDR2 LQKENI. Trimming took off 1 base at V and 3 bases at J, with 16 bases between the two ends. The CDR3 DNA follows: TGTGCCAGCTCACCACGCCCTAACCGGGACGGCTACGAGCAGTACTTC. This sequence encodes CASSPRPNRDGYEQYF.

This clone was counted only a few times. Written as DNA, the CDR3 is TGTGCCAGCAGGGGGGACAGCCCCGGAAACACCATATATTTT. This translates into CASRGDSPGNTIYF. This chain uses TRBV2 with TRBJ1-3, with 7 bases lining up with TRBD1. Germline V gene lookup returns CDR1 SNHLY and CDR2 FYNNEI. The CDR3 extends over 14 amino acids. J lost 4 bases, V lost 6 bases, and 6 bases had no gene match.

The CDR3 coding sequence is TGTGCCAGTAGTGGAGAGGACAGGGCTTGTTTCTTT. Encoded protein: CASSGEDRACFF. This sequence joins TRBV19 and TRBJ1-1; 8 nucleotides align to TRBD1. The CDR3 runs to 12 residues. V was clipped by 5 bases and J by 13 bases; unmatched bases: 9. Germline loops: CDR1 LNHDA, CDR2 SQIVND (reference sequence).

The rearrangement links TRBV11-2 to TRBJ1-4, with D possibly matching TRBD1 (5 bases). In germline, CDR1 is SGHAT, CDR2 FQNNGV. Between the trimmed V and J ends, which lost 5 bases and 7 bases, there was a span of 17 bases. The CDR3 contains 15 residues. Written as DNA, the CDR3 is TGTGCCAGCAGCCGACTCGGGACCCGTGGTGAAAAACTGTTTTTT. As protein: CASSRLGTRGEKLFF. Drawing the rest from reference TRBV11-2 and TRBJ1-4, the complete variable domain is EAGVAQSPRYKIIEKRQSVAFWCNPISGHATLYWYQQILGQGPKLLIQFQNNGVVDDSQLPKDRFSAERLKGVDSTLKIQPAKLEDSAVYLCASSRLGTRGEKLFFGSGTQLSVL.

This clone was seen more than once but under ten times. This chain links TRBV19 with TRBJ1-2, with D possibly being TRBD1 (6 bases). Trimming pared 3 bases from V and 3 bases from J, leaving 14 bases between. CDR3 length: 15 amino acids. CDR1 is LNHDA and CDR2 is SQIVND in the germline V gene (reference sequence). The CDR3 is CASSIGGRIDYGYTF. CDR3 nucleotide sequence: TGTGCCAGTAGTATTGGGGGCAGGATAGACTATGGCTACACCTTC.

The V and J genes are TRBV7-6 and TRBJ1-2; 8 nucleotides match TRBD1. Trimming cost V 4 bases and J 3 bases; bases outside gene matches: 7. The CDR3 totals 15 residues. Germline values: CDR1 SGHVS, CDR2 FNYEAQ. The DNA of the CDR3 is TGTGCCAGCAGCTCAACCCCGACAGGGGACTATGGCTACACCTTC. Encoded protein: CASSSTPTGDYGYTF.

The V gene is TRBV5-1, the J gene TRBJ1-6, with 8 bases lining up with TRBD1. J was trimmed by 6 bases and V by 4 bases; bases with no gene match: 6. There are 15 residues in the CDR3. Germline V gene sequence: CDR1 SGHRS, CDR2 YFSETQ. In DNA form, the CDR3 reads TGCGCCAGCAGCCTACAGGGGGTTTTTAATTCACCCCTCCACTTT. Amino acid sequence: CASSLQGVFNSPLHF.

The chain recombines TRBV11-2 with TRBJ1-2; tentative D call: TRBD1 (5 bases). V lost 4 bases and J lost 1, with 7 bases in between. The CDR3 is made up of 13 amino acids. Germline V gene sequence: CDR1 SGHAT, CDR2 FQNNGV. In DNA form, the CDR3 reads TGTGCCAGCAGCTATGACAGTAACTATGGCTACACCTTC. Its translation is CASSYDSNYGYTF.

This clone was seen once. V usage is TRBV2 and J usage is TRBJ1-5, with 7 positions matching TRBD1. Unmatched junction bases numbered 8, after V lost 6 bases and J lost 6 bases. CDR3 size: 14 residues. The germline gives CDR1 SNHLY, CDR2 FYNNEI. The CDR3 spells CASRGSTGVQPQHF. The CDR3 DNA sequence: TGTGCCAGCAGGGGTAGTACAGGGGTTCAGCCCCAGCATTTT.

V is TRBV11-2 and J is TRBJ2-7, with 9 nucleotides matching TRBD1. This CDR3 is built from 14 residues. Germline V gene lookup returns CDR1 SGHAT and CDR2 FQNNGV. V was clipped by 7 bases and J by 3 bases; unmatched bases: 7. Written as DNA, the CDR3 is TGTGCCAGCAATCCGGGACAGGGAGTCTACGAGCAGTACTTC. As protein: CASNPGQGVYEQYF.

The chain uses TRBV6-6 and TRBJ2-5; no clear D. Trimming removed 0 bases from V and 7 bases from J, with 3 bases in between. This CDR3 comprises 11 residues. The V gene's germline CDR1 is MNHNY and CDR2 SVGAGI (reference sequence). The CDR3, as DNA: TGTGCCAGCAGTTACTCTGGGACCCAGTACTTC. It translates to CASSYSGTQYF.

The CDR3 nucleotides read TGTGCCAGCAGTCACCAAGGGAGGGGGGGTCTACCTGAAGCTTTCTTT. It codes for CASSHQGRGGLPEAFF. The V gene is TRBV27, the J gene TRBJ1-1, with D possibly being TRBD1 (6 bases). The CDR3 loop spans 16 amino acids. Germline CDR1 and CDR2: MNHEY and SMNVEV (reference sequence). Trimming shortened V by 5 bases and J by 6 bases, and 22 bases separated the two germline ends.

The rearrangement joins TRBV11-1 to TRBJ2-7, with TRBD1 identical over 8 bases. The CDR3 length is 14 residues. V shed 5 bases and J 3 bases; nucleotides not matched to a gene: 6. Germline-derived CDR1 and CDR2 are SGHAT and FQDESV (reference sequence). This CDR3 is CASSKTGEYYEQYF. Written as DNA, the CDR3 is TGTGCCAGCAGCAAGACAGGGGAATACTACGAGCAGTACTTC.

The rearrangement links TRBV30 to TRBJ1-2, with D unresolved. This CDR3 spans 12 amino acids. Germline V CDR1 and CDR2: GTSNPN, SVGIG (reference sequence). Trimming shortened V by 2 bases and J by 6 bases, and 10 bases separated the two germline ends. CDR3 DNA: TGTGCCTGGAGTCTAATGACTAATGGCTACACCTTC. Translating gives CAWSLMTNGYTF.

The chain has TRBV19 and TRBJ2-7; D is unclear. CDR3 size: 15 residues. CDR1 and CDR2 from the germline V gene are LNHDA and SQIVND (reference sequence). V dropped 6 bases and J dropped 3 bases, with 18 bases sitting between them. Written as DNA, the CDR3 is TGTGCCAGTAGCTCCACCGGGTTTGACCTCTACGAGCAGTACTTC. This encodes CASSSTGFDLYEQYF.

The chain uses TRBV7-8 and TRBJ1-2; 7 bases are a match to TRBD1. Losses at the gene ends were 4 bases for V and 0 bases for J; bases not matched to a gene: 11. CDR1 and CDR2 (germline): SGHVS, FQNEAQ. The CDR3 extends over 17 amino acids. For the CDR3, the DNA is TGTGCCAGCAGCTCGCTACGACCGGGACAGACTAACTATGGCTACACCTTC. This codes for CASSSLRPGQTNYGYTF.

The chain employs TRBV7-9 and TRBJ2-1; D uncertain. The CDR3 loop spans 15 amino acids. The V and J ends lost 5 bases and 0 bases respectively, with 11 bases between them. Germline-derived CDR1 and CDR2 are SEHNR and FQNEAQ (reference sequence). Here the CDR3 DNA reads TGTGCCAGCAGCCCGGATGAAAGCTCCTACAATGAGCAGTTCTTC. Amino acids: CASSPDESSYNEQFF.